The 7 T cell receptor beta chains reported below all come from one sample, sequenced in a study of OX40 agonist ivuxolimab in advanced cancers. Measured with immunoSEQ multiplex PCR; TCRdb has only the in-frame clones, and not every one. The table shows roughly 72,000 clones, with 85% to 95% occurring only once. The sequences come from CD4+ or CD8+ T cells sorted from blood, collected in a trial of the OX40 agonist ivuxolimab. These receptors were collected from an adult with an advanced solid tumor such as melanoma, head and neck, liver or kidney cancer.

This chain links TRBV7-2 with TRBJ2-3, with D possibly TRBD1 on 5 matching bases. Germline V lookup: CDR1 SGHTA, CDR2 FQGNSA. The CDR3 has 15 amino acids. Trimming left V 3 bases short and J 2 bases short, with 12 bases between. The CDR3 is CASSLDIDLTDTQYF. CDR3 DNA: TGTGCCAGCAGCTTGGACATAGACCTCACAGATACGCAGTATTTT.

The CDR3 loop reads CSVEDRGASSYNEQFF. The CDR3 nucleotides are TGCAGCGTTGAAGATCGAGGGGCGAGCTCCTACAATGAGCAGTTCTTC. The chain is built from TRBV29-1 and TRBJ2-1, with D tentatively TRBD1 or TRBD2 (5 bases each). There are 16 residues in the CDR3. V was pared by 0 bases and J by 0 bases, with 12 bases between. Germline CDR1 reads SQVTM; CDR2 reads ANQGSEA.

J is TRBJ2-2 and V is TRBV14, with 8 nucleotides matching TRBD1. The length of the CDR3 is 14 residues. Germline CDR1 reads SGHDN; CDR2 reads FVKESK. V lost 4 bases and J lost 3; bases outside the gene matches: 1. CDR3 bases: TGTGCCAGCAGCCGGGACAGGTACACCGGGGAGCTGTTTTTT. Translation: CASSRDRYTGELFF.

This clone has a single count. V usage is TRBV4-2 and J usage is TRBJ2-1; maybe TRBD2 (6 bases). Trimming removed 0 bases at V and 6 bases at J, with 18 bases between. Germline values: CDR1 LGHNA, CDR2 YNFKEQ. The CDR3 spans 17 residues. The CDR3 region has the DNA TGTGCCAGCAGCCAAGATGGAGGCCTGGAGGGTCGCAATGAGCAGTTCTTC. This translates into CASSQDGGLEGRNEQFF.

The chain carries TRBV15 and TRBJ2-3; perhaps TRBD1 as D (6 bases). This CDR3 has 16 amino acids. Germline V lookup: CDR1 LNHNV, CDR2 YYDKDF (reference sequence). V gave up 6 bases and J gave up 6 bases, with 22 bases separating them. CDR3 in DNA: TGTGCCACCAGAAGCACTACGGAAGGGGGTCGGGATACGCAGTATTTT. Translating it yields CATRSTTEGGRDTQYF.

The gene calls are TRBV7-9 and TRBJ2-1; no clear D gene. With 4 bases removed from V and 8 bases from J, the gap between germline ends came to 15 bases. Germline V CDR1 and CDR2: SEHNR, FQNEAQ (reference sequence). The CDR3 spans 14 residues. In DNA form, the CDR3 reads TGTGCCAGCAGCTCCCATCCTGGAACTTATGAGCAGTTCTTC. Translated, it gives CASSSHPGTYEQFF.

J is TRBJ2-7 and V is TRBV29-1; TRBD1 matches 12 bases. The germline V gene encodes CDR1 SQVTM and CDR2 ANQGSEA. Unmatched junction bases numbered 6, after V lost 3 bases and J lost 0 bases. The CDR3 runs to 16 residues. This CDR3 reads CSVDGTGGAGSYEQYF. In DNA, the CDR3 is TGCAGCGTTGACGGGACAGGGGGCGCGGGCTCCTACGAGCAGTACTTC.